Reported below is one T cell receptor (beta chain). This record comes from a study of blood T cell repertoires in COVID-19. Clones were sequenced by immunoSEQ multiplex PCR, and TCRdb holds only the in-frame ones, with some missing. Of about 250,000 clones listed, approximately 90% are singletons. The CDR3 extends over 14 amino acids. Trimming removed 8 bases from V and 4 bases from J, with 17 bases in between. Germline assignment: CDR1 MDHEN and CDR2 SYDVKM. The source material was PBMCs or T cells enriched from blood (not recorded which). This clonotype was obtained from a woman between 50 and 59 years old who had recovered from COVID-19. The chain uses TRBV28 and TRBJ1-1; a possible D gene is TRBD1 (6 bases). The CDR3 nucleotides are TGTGCCAGCCTCAAAAACAGGGCCGGCACTGAAGCTTTCTTT. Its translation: CASLKNRAGTEAFF. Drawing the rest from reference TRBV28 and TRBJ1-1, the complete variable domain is DVKVTQSSRYLVKRTGEKVFLECVQDMDHENMFWYRQDPGLGLRLIYFSYDVKMKEKGDIPEGYSVSREKKERFSLILESASTNQTSMYLCASLKNRAGTEAFFGQGTRLTVV.